The source of this T cell receptor (beta chain) is a study of CD8 T cells in Susac syndrome. The CDR3 covers 13 residues. In germline, CDR1 is GTSNPN, CDR2 SVGIG (reference sequence). Germline trimming cut 2 bases from V and 2 bases from J; bases unmatched to any gene: 1. Random hexamers were used to reverse transcribe the RNA input (roughly 0.5 to 1 ug). Using its own MiXCR run on the immunoSEQ multiplex PCR reads, TCRdb lists one record per CDR3 protein. There are some 150,000 distinct CDR3 sequences in the sample; 94% occur only once, and more than 0.2% lies in the top ten. The rearrangement links TRBV30 to TRBJ2-7; 9 bases fit TRBD1. Input material: CD8+ T cells from PBMCs. The sequence was collected from a human donor with multiple sclerosis. CDR3 in amino acids: CAWSRDRAYEQYF. The CDR3 DNA sequence: TGTGCCTGGAGTAGGGACAGGGCCTACGAGCAGTACTTC.